Listed here are 26 T cell receptor beta chains from one sample, sequenced in a study of T cell changes during pregnancy in multiple sclerosis. Measured with immunoSEQ multiplex PCR; TCRdb has only the in-frame clones, and not every one. The sample carries some 42,000 clones, 70% to 90% recorded once. The sequencing used CD4+ T cells from peripheral blood mononuclear cells, collected after pregnancy. The receptors were gathered from a female donor with multiple sclerosis, enrolled in a pregnancy study.

This clone occurred once. This chain uses TRBV19 with TRBJ1-1; no firm D call. The V gene's germline CDR1 is LNHDA and CDR2 SQIVND (reference sequence). CDR3 size: 12 residues. The V end was cut by 5 bases, the J end by 11 bases, with 15 bases between. CDR3 DNA sequence: TGTGCCAGTAGTCCAAGGGAGGGTGGTGCTTTCTTT. This translates into CASSPREGGAFF. The whole variable domain, filled in from reference TRBV19 and TRBJ1-1, reads DGGITQSPKYLFRKEGQNVTLSCEQNLNHDAMYWYRQDPGQGLRLIYYSQIVNDFQKGDIAEGYSVSREKKESFPLTVTSAQKNPTAFYLCASSPREGGAFFGQGTRLTVV.

This clone has more than one count but fewer than ten. The chain couples TRBV30 to TRBJ1-1; D remains unclear. V lost 4 bases, J lost 5 bases, and 23 bases lay in between. The CDR3 covers 16 residues. Germline CDR1 and CDR2: GTSNPN and SVGIG (reference sequence). CDR3 coding DNA: TGTGCCTGGACCCCGCAAGGAGGGATTTCGAGGACTGAAGCTTTCTTT. Its translation is CAWTPQGGISRTEAFF.

The V gene is TRBV7-2, the J gene TRBJ2-3; 7 bases fit TRBD1. Germline V gene lookup returns CDR1 SGHTA and CDR2 FQGNSA. The J segment lost 2 bases and the V segment lost 2 bases, leaving 10 bases of the junction unmatched. The CDR3 length is 17 residues. CDR3 in amino acids: CASSLNPGQFFTDTQYF. Here the CDR3 DNA reads TGTGCCAGCAGCTTAAACCCGGGACAGTTTTTCACAGATACGCAGTATTTT. The variable domain in full, completed from reference TRBV7-2 and TRBJ2-3, reads GAGVSQSPSNKVTEKGKDVELRCDPISGHTALYWYRQSLGQGLEFLIYFQGNSAPDKSGLPSDRFSAERTGGSVSTLTIQRTQQEDSAVYLCASSLNPGQFFTDTQYFGPGTRLTVL.

This clone was seen a few times. This chain connects TRBV9 to TRBJ2-1, with D possibly being TRBD2 (5 bases). Deletions cut 0 bases from V and 4 bases from J, with 11 bases between. The CDR3 contains 15 residues. Germline lookup yields CDR1 SGDLS and CDR2 YYNGEE. CDR3 in DNA: TGTGCCAGCAGCGTAGACGGGAACGGGTACAATGAGCAGTTCTTC. Encoded protein: CASSVDGNGYNEQFF.

This clone was detected only once. This sequence joins TRBV5-1 and TRBJ2-5, with 7 bases aligning to TRBD2. CDR1 is SGHRS, CDR2 YFSETQ, per germline. This CDR3 has 14 residues. V shed 4 bases, J shed 2 bases, and the junction held 5 bases outside the gene matches. This CDR3 reads CASSDGTTQETQYF. CDR3 in DNA: TGCGCCAGCAGCGACGGGACTACGCAAGAGACCCAGTACTTC.

The chain recombines TRBV5-4 with TRBJ2-3; 7 bases map to TRBD2. Germline V CDR1 and CDR2: SGHNT, YYREEE (reference sequence). The J segment lost 4 bases and the V segment lost 0 bases, leaving 8 bases of the junction unmatched. The length of the CDR3 is 16 residues. Here the CDR3 reads CASSLGTGGGADTQYF. CDR3 DNA: TGTGCCAGCAGCTTGGGCACGGGGGGAGGGGCAGATACGCAGTATTTT.

The chain employs TRBV5-5 and TRBJ2-4; TRBD2 might be the D (6 bases). CDR1 is SGHKS and CDR2 is YYEKEE in the germline V gene (reference sequence). The CDR3 loop spans 14 amino acids. V dropped 4 bases and J dropped 6 bases, with 14 bases sitting between them. This CDR3 is CASSPVAGSNIQYF. In DNA, the CDR3 is TGTGCCAGCAGCCCCGTCGCGGGATCAAACATTCAGTACTTC.

This sequence joins TRBV5-8 and TRBJ2-5, with a weak D call TRBD1 (5 bases). V was shortened by 6 bases and J by 5 bases, with 17 bases between the two germline ends. Germline V gives CDR1 SGHTS, CDR2 YDEGEE. The CDR3 spans 14 residues. The CDR3 sequence: CASTPGQGRETQYF. The CDR3, as DNA: TGTGCCAGCACCCCCGGGCAGGGTCGGGAGACCCAGTACTTC.

J is TRBJ2-7 and V is TRBV28; 8 nucleotides agree with TRBD2. J was trimmed by 3 bases and V by 5 bases; bases with no gene match: 9. Germline CDR1 and CDR2: MDHEN and SYDVKM. The CDR3 covers 15 residues. Here the CDR3 DNA reads TGTGCCAGCAGTACCCCTAGCGGGCTAAACTACGAGCAGTACTTC. It specifies CASSTPSGLNYEQYF.

V and J are TRBV4-1 and TRBJ1-3; D gene unclear. CDR1 is MGHRA, CDR2 YSYEKL, per germline. The V end was cut by 1 base, the J end by 6 bases, with 10 bases between. This CDR3 comprises 14 residues. The CDR3 DNA sequence: TGCGCCAGCAGCCAAGGAGTATCACTAAACACCATATATTTT. Its protein product is CASSQGVSLNTIYF.

This clone has just a few counts. The rearrangement uses TRBV5-1 and TRBJ2-3, with D tentatively TRBD2 (5 bases). This CDR3 comprises 15 residues. Germline loops: CDR1 SGHRS, CDR2 YFSETQ. The ends were cut back, 0 bases at V and 6 bases at J, with 14 bases in the middle. CDR3: CASSLVPRPGDTQYF. Here the CDR3 DNA reads TGCGCCAGCAGCTTGGTCCCCCGACCGGGGGATACGCAGTATTTT.

The genes are TRBV11-2 and TRBJ2-4, with D perhaps matching TRBD2 (5 bases). The CDR3 has 15 residues. V was cut by 3 bases and J by 0 bases, with 9 bases left in between. Germline V lookup: CDR1 SGHAT, CDR2 FQNNGV. The CDR3 protein is CASSFSGVAKNIQYF. Here the CDR3 DNA reads TGTGCCAGCAGCTTTTCCGGGGTAGCCAAAAACATTCAGTACTTC.

This clone was detected once. The chain uses TRBV30 and TRBJ1-6, with a tentative D call TRBD1 (5 bases). This CDR3 comprises 15 residues. The V and J ends lost 3 bases and 4 bases respectively, with 13 bases between them. In germline, CDR1 is GTSNPN, CDR2 SVGIG (reference sequence). The CDR3 sequence is CAWRATTGYNSPLHF. The CDR3 nucleotides read TGTGCCTGGAGAGCCACTACAGGATATAATTCACCCCTCCACTTT. Supplemented by reference TRBV30 and TRBJ1-6, the full variable domain reads SQTIHQWPATLVQPVGSPLSLECTVEGTSNPNLYWYRQAAGRGLQLLFYSVGIGQISSEVPQNLSASRPQDRQFILSSKKLLLSDSGFYLCAWRATTGYNSPLHFGNGTRLTVT.

J is TRBJ2-7 and V is TRBV7-2; D ambiguous. Trimming removed 5 bases at V and 6 bases at J, with 8 bases between. The V gene's germline CDR1 is SGHTA and CDR2 FQGNSA. The CDR3 sequence is 11 residues long. The CDR3 loop is CASSKPSEQYF. The CDR3 region has the DNA TGTGCCAGCAGCAAGCCATCCGAGCAGTACTTC.

This chain links TRBV7-2 with TRBJ2-5; 8 nucleotides align to TRBD2. In germline, CDR1 is SGHTA, CDR2 FQGNSA. V was clipped by 0 bases and J by 4 bases; unmatched bases: 4. CDR3 length: 15 amino acids. CDR3 DNA: TGTGCCAGCAGCTTAGCGAATAGCGGGGTAGAGACCCAGTACTTC. Residues: CASSLANSGVETQYF.

The chain links TRBV18 to TRBJ1-1; D perhaps matches TRBD1 (5 bases). The CDR3 contains 15 residues. With 5 bases removed from V and 0 bases from J, the gap between germline ends came to 13 bases. The germline CDR1 and CDR2 sequences are KGHSH and LQKENI. The CDR3 region has the DNA TGTGCCAGCTCAGCTATACAGGAGATGAACACTGAAGCTTTCTTT. This codes for CASSAIQEMNTEAFF. Variable domain in full (rest from reference TRBV18 and TRBJ1-1): NAGVMQNPRHLVRRRGQEARLRCSPMKGHSHVYWYRQLPEEGLKFMVYLQKENIIDESGMPKERFSAEFPKEGPSILRIQQVVRGDSAAYFCASSAIQEMNTEAFFGQGTRLTVV.

The chain links TRBV27 to TRBJ1-6; 7 bases map to TRBD1. The CDR3 length is 15 residues. The germline V gene encodes CDR1 MNHEY and CDR2 SMNVEV (reference sequence). The V segment lost 3 bases and the J segment 10 bases; nucleotides outside the gene matches: 9. CDR3 nucleotide sequence: TGTGCCAGCAGTTTGTGGGACAGTATTAACTCACCCCTCCACTTT. Translating gives CASSLWDSINSPLHF.

CDR3 region: CASTRGGGTDTQYF. CDR3 bases: TGTGCCAGTACTCGGGGCGGGGGCACAGATACGCAGTATTTT. This chain joins TRBV5-4 and TRBJ2-3, with D perhaps matching TRBD2 (6 bases). The CDR3 totals 14 residues. Germline loops: CDR1 SGHNT, CDR2 YYREEE (reference sequence). Trimming removed 8 bases at V and 1 base at J, with 14 bases between.

The chain uses TRBV5-4 and TRBJ1-1, with D maybe TRBD1 (6 bases). Trimming left V 2 bases short and J 5 bases short, with 16 bases between. There are 15 residues in the CDR3. Looked up from germline, CDR1 is SGHNT and CDR2 is YYREEE (reference sequence). CDR3 coding DNA: TGTGCCAGCAGCTTCCTCTCAGGGGATAGGACTGAAGCTTTCTTT. It translates to CASSFLSGDRTEAFF.

The rearrangement links TRBV5-6 to TRBJ2-6; D is uncertain. CDR1 is SGHDT, CDR2 YYEEEE, per germline. Trimming shortened V by 0 bases and J by 2 bases, and 15 bases separated the two germline ends. The CDR3 runs 18 residues. The CDR3 protein is CASSLEEWRWAGANVLTF. DNA of the CDR3: TGTGCCAGCAGCTTGGAGGAGTGGCGCTGGGCTGGGGCCAACGTCCTGACTTTC.

The J gene is TRBJ2-7, the V gene TRBV7-9; D gene uncertain. Trimming shortened V by 5 bases and J by 11 bases, and 16 bases separated the two germline ends. The CDR3 has 12 amino acids. CDR1 SEHNR and CDR2 FQNEAQ come from the germline V gene (reference sequence). DNA of the CDR3: TGTGCCAGCAGCCGCTTTGATACTCCTGAGTACTTC. Translation: CASSRFDTPEYF. Full variable domain (rest looked up from reference TRBV7-9 and TRBJ2-7): DTGVSQNPRHKITKRGQNVTFRCDPISEHNRLYWYRQTLGQGPEFLTYFQNEAQLEKSRLLSDRFSAERPKGSFSTLEIQRTEQGDSAMYLCASSRFDTPEYFGPGTRLTVT.

The chain has TRBV6-1 and TRBJ1-2; D is possibly TRBD1 (5 bases). Germline assignment: CDR1 MNHNS and CDR2 SASEGT. V was clipped by 0 bases and J by 3 bases, with 17 bases between them. The CDR3 totals 17 residues. CDR3 sequence reads: CASSEATGGGGYYGYTF. The CDR3 DNA reads TGTGCCAGCAGTGAAGCGACGGGGGGAGGTGGGTACTATGGCTACACCTTC.

The V call is TRBV18, the J call TRBJ1-5, with 7 positions matching TRBD1. V lost 3 bases and J lost 5; bases outside the gene matches: 1. CDR3 size: 13 residues. Germline V gene lookup returns CDR1 KGHSH and CDR2 LQKENI. The CDR3 loop reads CASSPGTDQPQHF. The CDR3 bases are TGTGCCAGCTCACCCGGGACAGATCAGCCCCAGCATTTT.

V and J are TRBV9 and TRBJ1-2, with TRBD1 as a possible D gene (6 bases). Trimming pared 6 bases from V and 3 bases from J, leaving 12 bases between. The CDR3 has 13 residues. CDR1 and CDR2 (germline): SGDLS, YYNGEE. CDR3 amino acids: CASTHRVDYGYTF. The CDR3 coding sequence is TGTGCCAGCACCCACAGGGTAGACTATGGCTACACCTTC.

The V gene is TRBV9, the J gene TRBJ2-1; TRBD2 matches at 9 bases. V gave up 1 base and J gave up 4 bases; unmatched junction bases: 9. The CDR3 is 17 residues long. CDR1 and CDR2 from the germline V gene are SGDLS and YYNGEE. This CDR3 is CASSVRWSGGTYNEQFF. CDR3 DNA sequence: TGTGCCAGCAGCGTAAGATGGAGCGGGGGGACTTACAATGAGCAGTTCTTC.

This clone has just one count. The chain recombines TRBV28 with TRBJ2-1, with D unclear. V lost 2 bases and J 7 bases, leaving 6 bases between the germline ends. Germline V gene sequence: CDR1 MDHEN, CDR2 SYDVKM. The CDR3 has 12 residues. CDR3 protein: CASSLVRNEQFF. The CDR3 DNA follows: TGTGCCAGCAGTTTAGTTAGAAATGAGCAGTTCTTC.